These 28 T cell receptor beta chains share one sample of origin, sequenced in a study of CD8+CD57+ T cells in acquired aplastic anemia. Both TCR beta VDJ combination and CDR3 sequence profiling were carried out. Genomic DNA was the template for this profiling. MiXCR, run by TCRdb on the reads, gives a single entry per CDR3 protein. The sample lists roughly 130,000 distinct CDR3 sequences, 48% seen once, with 2% to 3% in the top ten. Sequencing used sorted CD4+, CD8+, or CD8+CD57+ T cells (not recorded which) from PBMCs. All receptors derive from a human donor in good health, serving as a control.

With respect to this clonotype: Just one base apart from a much larger clone, this may be a read error. The chain uses TRBV11-2 and TRBJ2-1; weak D call: TRBD1 (6 bases). The germline CDR1 and CDR2 sequences are SGHAT and FQNNGV. V was trimmed by 3 bases and J by 5 bases, leaving 17 bases between them. This CDR3 is 16 amino acids long. CDR3 nucleotide sequence: TGTGCCAGCAGCTTTCTCCTGACAGGAGCCCACAATGAGCAGTTCTTC. Its protein product is CASSFLLTGAHNEQFF.

This chain links TRBV29-1 with TRBJ2-3; 8 nucleotides agree with TRBD1. This CDR3 comprises 15 residues. The germline V gene encodes CDR1 SQVTM and CDR2 ANQGSEA. Germline trimming cut 4 bases from V and 4 bases from J; bases unmatched to any gene: 10. The CDR3 loop reads CSVAADQGAPDTQYF. In DNA form, the CDR3 reads TGCAGCGTTGCGGCGGACCAGGGGGCACCAGATACGCAGTATTTT.

Turning to this clonotype: A much larger clone is a single base away; this may be a read error. The CDR3 loop is CASTLGVLNTEAFF. The CDR3 coding sequence is TGTGCCAGTACCCTGGGGGTGTTGAACACTGAAGCTTTCTTT. The rearrangement uses TRBV10-3 and TRBJ1-1; possible D gene TRBD1, 5 bases. This CDR3 has 14 residues. Trimming took off 10 bases at V and 0 bases at J, with 15 bases between the two ends. Germline V lookup: CDR1 ENHRY, CDR2 SYGVKD.

This clonotype was seen at least ten times. The chain couples TRBV12-3 or TRBV12-4 to TRBJ1-2; 7 nucleotides line up with TRBD1. The junction had 7 bases not matched to a gene; V was cut back by 5 bases and J by 4 bases. CDR3 length equals 14 residues. CDR3 nucleotides: TGTGCCAGCAGTCCCACAGGGGACAGCTATGGCTACACCTTC. Translated: CASSPTGDSYGYTF.

This clonotype was picked up many times. The rearrangement links TRBV4-2 to TRBJ2-5; D is unclear. The V gene lost 0 bases and the J gene lost 5 bases, with 13 bases spanning the gap. The CDR3 has 15 residues. Looked up from germline, CDR1 is LGHNA and CDR2 is YNFKEQ. The CDR3 protein is CASSQDGPLGETQYF. DNA for the CDR3: TGTGCCAGCAGCCAAGATGGACCGCTGGGGGAGACCCAGTACTTC.

The chain joins TRBV7-8 to TRBJ2-1; the D gene is possibly TRBD1 (6 bases). V shed 4 bases and J shed 8 bases, with 18 bases lying between them. This CDR3 has 15 amino acids. Germline V CDR1 and CDR2: SGHVS, FQNEAQ. The CDR3 DNA reads TGTGCCAGCAGCTCAGAGGGACATCCCAACGATGAGCAGTTCTTC. The encoded protein is CASSSEGHPNDEQFF.

The V call is TRBV2, the J call TRBJ1-1; 8 nucleotides align to TRBD1. The CDR3 is 13 residues long. V was clipped by 6 bases and J by 3 bases; unmatched bases: 3. From germline, CDR1 is SNHLY and CDR2 FYNNEI. CDR3 sequence: CASRVDRDTEAFF. CDR3 coding DNA: TGTGCCAGCAGAGTGGACAGGGACACTGAAGCTTTCTTT.

This rearrangement joins TRBV20-1 to TRBJ2-1, with TRBD2 matching over 9 bases. This CDR3 region has 14 residues. J gave up 4 bases and V 5 bases, and 6 bases lay outside the gene matches. Looked up from germline, CDR1 is DFQATT and CDR2 is SNEGSKA (reference sequence). The CDR3 loop is CSADLGLAYNEQFF. The CDR3 DNA reads as TGCAGTGCTGATCTGGGACTAGCTTACAATGAGCAGTTCTTC.

The CDR3 region has the DNA TGTGCCAGCAGCTCCGGCGGACAGGGGGTAATTATTGGCTACACCTTC. Translation: CASSSGGQGVIIGYTF. This chain joins TRBV27 and TRBJ1-2, with TRBD1 identical over 10 bases. V was pared by 6 bases and J by 7 bases, with 14 bases of the junction left unmatched. CDR1 MNHEY and CDR2 SMNVEV come from the germline V gene (reference sequence). CDR3 length: 16 amino acids.

As for this clonotype: At one end, the junction sequence differs from germline, possibly due to a read error. The CDR3 nucleotides read TGCGCCAGCAGCCAAGATGAGGCAGGGGAGAACACTGAAGCTTCCTTT. Translation gives CASSQDEAGENTEASF. The V gene is TRBV4-3, the J gene TRBJ1-1, with TRBD1 as a possible D gene (6 bases). Germline CDR1 reads LGHNA; CDR2 reads YSLEER. This CDR3 has 16 residues.

The V call is TRBV10-2, the J call TRBJ2-7; weak D call: TRBD1 (6 bases). Germline V gene data show CDR1 as WSHSY and CDR2 as SAAADI. CDR3 length: 14 residues. V lost 6 bases and J lost 3, with 15 bases in between. CDR3 coding DNA: TGCGCCAGCAGCAAGACACAGGGTGGCTACGAGCAGTACTTC. Translation gives CASSKTQGGYEQYF.

The CDR3 DNA reads as TGTGCCAGCAGTTACTCAGGGGGAAACACTGAAGCTTTCTTT. Its translation: CASSYSGGNTEAFF. This chain links TRBV6-5 with TRBJ1-1; D perhaps matches TRBD1 (6 bases). Germline CDR1 and CDR2: MNHEY and SVGAGI. This CDR3 has 14 residues. V lost 0 bases to trimming and J lost 2 bases, with 7 bases between them.

Worth noting for this clonotype: The junction departs from the called germline gene at one end, perhaps through a read error. The CDR3 loop reads CANSLYQGNNEQFF. The CDR3 DNA is TGTGCCAACAGTTTGTATCAGGGAAACAATGAGCAGTTCTTC. V and J are TRBV27 and TRBJ2-1, with D perhaps matching TRBD1 (5 bases). This CDR3 comprises 14 residues. Germline V gene data show CDR1 as MNHEY and CDR2 as SMNVEV (reference sequence).

The chain combines TRBV7-6 with TRBJ2-1; D ambiguous. Germline V gene sequence: CDR1 SGHVS, CDR2 FNYEAQ. V was pared by 1 base and J by 6 bases, with 7 bases between. The CDR3 runs to 13 residues. The CDR3 region has the DNA TGTGCCAGCAGCTTAGTTAGGTTCAATGAGCAGTTCTTC. Its protein is CASSLVRFNEQFF.

This clonotype was seen repeatedly, ten times or more. V and J are TRBV4-2 and TRBJ1-2; D is possibly TRBD1 (5 bases). Germline CDR1 and CDR2: LGHNA and YNFKEQ. The CDR3 length is 15 residues. The V gene lost 0 bases and the J gene lost 4 bases, with 12 bases spanning the gap. Written as DNA, the CDR3 is TGTGCCAGCAGCCAAGATCTTTCCAGGGCCTATGGCTACACCTTC. Translation: CASSQDLSRAYGYTF.

J is TRBJ1-5 and V is TRBV15; D ambiguous. Germline V gene lookup returns CDR1 LNHNV and CDR2 YYDKDF (reference sequence). Trimming left V 0 bases short and J 5 bases short, with 8 bases between. The CDR3 spans 14 residues. For the CDR3, the DNA is TGTGCCACCAGCAGAGAGTGGGGTTATCAGCCCCAGCATTTT. It translates to CATSREWGYQPQHF.

The chain recombines TRBV7-9 with TRBJ2-5, with 9 bases identical to TRBD2. V trimming: 3 bases; J trimming: 5 bases; junction bases outside the gene matches: 4. Germline V CDR1 and CDR2: SEHNR, FQNEAQ (reference sequence). This CDR3 region has 14 residues. CDR3 nucleotides: TGTGCCAGCAGCTTGGTAGCGGGGGTGGAGACCCAGTACTTC. It encodes CASSLVAGVETQYF.

The chain joins TRBV9 to TRBJ1-1, with no clear D. The CDR3 loop spans 14 amino acids. Germline loops: CDR1 SGDLS, CDR2 YYNGEE. The ends were cut back, 0 bases at V and 5 bases at J, with 11 bases in the middle. In nucleotides, the CDR3 is TGTGCCAGCAGCGTAGGTGAGGGTGGGACTGAAGCTTTCTTT. It codes for CASSVGEGGTEAFF. Supplemented by reference TRBV9 and TRBJ1-1, the full variable domain reads DSGVTQTPKHLITATGQRVTLRCSPRSGDLSVYWYQQSLDQGLQFLIQYYNGEERAKGNILERFSAQQFPDLHSELNLSSLELGDSALYFCASSVGEGGTEAFFGQGTRLTVV.

As concerns this clonotype: A much larger clone differs from this one at a single base, so this may be a read error. The V gene is TRBV4-2, the J gene TRBJ1-1; D might be TRBD1 (5 bases). The CDR3 runs 15 residues. Trimming left V 4 bases short and J 0 bases short, with 12 bases between. The germline gives CDR1 LGHNA, CDR2 YNFKEQ. The CDR3 DNA follows: TGTGCCAGCAGCCCGGGGGGAGTTTTGAACACTGAAGCTTTCTTT. Its translation: CASSPGGVLNTEAFF.

The J gene is TRBJ2-3, the V gene TRBV15; possibly TRBD2 for D (5 bases). CDR1 and CDR2 from the germline V gene are LNHNV and YYDKDF (reference sequence). The V and J ends lost 5 bases and 0 bases respectively, with 15 bases between them. This CDR3 has 16 residues. This CDR3 reads CATSGGLQSSTDTQYF. The CDR3 DNA reads TGTGCCACCAGCGGCGGGTTACAATCTAGCACAGATACGCAGTATTTT.

The CDR3 loop reads CSVDTLTDTQYF. CDR3 sequence (DNA): TGCAGCGTTGATACTCTGACAGATACGCAGTATTTT. The chain couples TRBV29-1 to TRBJ2-3; no firm D call. V was shortened by 3 bases and J by 3 bases, with 7 bases between the two germline ends. The CDR3 loop spans 12 amino acids. CDR1 is SQVTM, CDR2 ANQGSEA, per germline.

The CDR3 DNA reads TGTGCCAGCAGTGAGACGGGGGGTTCGAAAGATACGCAGTATTTT. This sequence encodes CASSETGGSKDTQYF. The V and J genes are TRBV14 and TRBJ2-3, with 7 bases fitting TRBD2. The CDR3 is 15 amino acids. The V gene's germline CDR1 is SGHDN and CDR2 FVKESK. The J segment lost 5 bases and the V segment lost 6 bases, leaving 11 bases of the junction unmatched.

The V and J genes are TRBV24-1 and TRBJ2-5; D gene ambiguous. There are 11 residues in the CDR3. Germline assignment: CDR1 KGHDR and CDR2 SFDVKD. V shed 5 bases and J shed 11 bases, with 11 bases lying between them. The CDR3 DNA is TGTGCCACCAGTGGCAGTGTTTCTCAGTACTTC. This encodes CATSGSVSQYF.

In its sample, this clonotype was seen many times. This sequence joins TRBV6-5 and TRBJ1-2, with D possibly TRBD1 on 5 matching bases. Trimming took off 4 bases at V and 6 bases at J, with 18 bases between the two ends. The CDR3 runs to 15 residues. From germline, CDR1 is MNHEY and CDR2 SVGAGI. CDR3 region: CASSSPGRRMDGYTF. The CDR3 DNA follows: TGTGCCAGCAGTTCCCCGGGACGGAGGATGGATGGCTACACCTTC.

In its sample, this clonotype was seen many times. This rearrangement joins TRBV11-3 to TRBJ2-1; no clear D gene. V was clipped by 10 bases and J by 3 bases, with 7 bases between them. Germline CDR1 SGHNT, CDR2 YENEEA. This CDR3 is 11 amino acids long. The CDR3 DNA is TGTGCCACCACATTCTACAATGAGCAGTTCTTC. It translates to CATTFYNEQFF.

The CDR3 sequence is CSADGLAGGSYEQYF. The CDR3 nucleotides are TGCAGTGCTGACGGCCTAGCGGGGGGCTCCTACGAGCAGTACTTC. The chain recombines TRBV20-1 with TRBJ2-7, with 11 nucleotides matching TRBD2. This CDR3 spans 15 amino acids. V shed 5 bases, J shed 0 bases, and the junction held 6 bases outside the gene matches. Looked up from germline, CDR1 is DFQATT and CDR2 is SNEGSKA (reference sequence).

There are many counts of this clonotype. This sequence joins TRBV29-1 and TRBJ1-6; D not resolved. This CDR3 contains 16 residues. Germline CDR1 is SQVTM and CDR2 is ANQGSEA. V lost 2 bases, J lost 0 bases, and 11 bases lay in between. The CDR3 reads CSVERPGSSYNSPLHF. DNA of the CDR3: TGCAGCGTTGAAAGGCCCGGGAGCTCCTATAATTCACCCCTCCACTTT.

This clonotype was seen repeatedly, ten times or more. The chain couples TRBV7-3 to TRBJ2-3; TRBD2 is a possible D gene (6 bases). The germline V and J ends were trimmed by 5 bases and 4 bases, with 16 bases remaining between them. CDR1 and CDR2 from the germline V gene are SGHTA and FQGTGA. The CDR3 sequence is 15 residues long. The CDR3 sequence: CASSAGLSPADTQYF. DNA of the CDR3: TGTGCCAGCAGCGCGGGGCTCAGCCCCGCAGATACGCAGTATTTT. The variable domain in full, completed from reference TRBV7-3 and TRBJ2-3, reads GAGVSQTPSNKVTEKGKYVELRCDPISGHTALYWYRQSLGQGPEFLIYFQGTGAADDSGLPNDRFFAVRPEGSVSTLKIQRTERGDSAVYLCASSAGLSPADTQYFGPGTRLTVL.